The T cell receptor (beta chain) described here comes from a study of beta chain features in type 1 diabetes. Expressed TCRB transcripts were sequenced because the isolated RNA had all been reverse transcribed beforehand. Sequencing used immunoSEQ multiplex PCR; TCRdb keeps in-frame clones, though not all of them. The data contain 630,000 or so clones, roughly an eighth of them singletons. As to this clone: What it binds is not known. The sample contains more than one DNA sequence encoding this CDR3.

Whole-study results and caveats: There was a moderate but significant shortening of TCRB CDR3s in all four CD4+ subsets of Type 1 diabetes patients.

V lost 4 bases and J lost 0, with 7 bases in between. CDR3 length: 15 amino acids. CDR1 MDHEN and CDR2 SYDVKM come from the germline V gene. The sequencing input was naive CD4+ T cells from blood. The chain employs TRBV28 and TRBJ2-6; D is unresolved. This TCR came from a man between 18 and 35 years old with type 1 diabetes. CDR3 in DNA: TGTGCCAGCAGTTCCCCCGGCTCTGGGGCCAACGTCCTGACTTTC. It encodes CASSSPGSGANVLTF.